The 12 T cell receptor beta chains reported below all come from one sample, sequenced in a study of liver allograft versus peripheral blood T cells. About the research overall: Comparing T cell receptor repertoires in transplanted livers with those in recipients' peripheral blood was part of the design.

TCRdb recomputed calls from the reads with MiXCR, one row per CDR3 protein. The sample lists approximately 4,000 distinct CDR3 sequences; roughly 15% were seen once. The receptor set was obtained from a human patient who had a liver transplant. Some T cells may be provided by the graft donor.

In its sample, this clonotype was seen a few times. V gene TRBV20-1 combines with J gene TRBJ2-7; D is unresolved. V was clipped by 3 bases and J by 2 bases, with 8 bases between them. CDR3 length: 12 amino acids. Germline CDR1 and CDR2: DFQATT and SNEGSKA (reference sequence). As DNA, the CDR3 is TGCAGTGCTAGTGAGAGCACCTACGAGCAGTACTTC. Protein product: CSASESTYEQYF.

By proportion, this clonotype is medium-sized. The chain employs TRBV5-5 and TRBJ1-5, with D possibly matching TRBD1 (6 bases). Per the germline V gene, CDR1 is SGHKS and CDR2 is YYEKEE (reference sequence). The CDR3 runs to 15 residues. With 1 base removed from V and 3 bases from J, the gap between germline ends came to 11 bases. CDR3 residues: CASSLTNRDNQPQHF. The DNA of the CDR3 is TGTGCCAGCAGCTTGACCAACAGGGACAATCAGCCCCAGCATTTT. Full variable domain (remainder filled in from reference TRBV5-5 and TRBJ1-5): DAGVTQSPTHLIKTRGQQVTLRCSPISGHKSVSWYQQVLGQGPQFIFQYYEKEERGRGNFPDRFSARQFPNYSSELNVNALLLGDSALYLCASSLTNRDNQPQHFGDGTRLSIL.

This clonotype ranks as medium-sized. The V and J genes are TRBV5-4 and TRBJ1-2; D may be TRBD1 (5 bases). The CDR3 sequence is 15 residues long. V shed 1 base and J shed 4 bases, with 14 bases lying between them. Germline CDR1 reads SGHNT; CDR2 reads YYREEE (reference sequence). DNA of the CDR3: TGTGCCAGCAGCTTGCCGGCCAGCCAGGGCTATGGCTACACCTTC. The encoded protein is CASSLPASQGYGYTF.

The chain's CDR3 is CASSPDRAFYGYTF. The CDR3, as DNA: TGTGCCAGCAGCCCGGACAGGGCTTTTTATGGCTACACCTTC. The rearrangement uses TRBV3-1 and TRBJ1-2; 8 bases are shared with TRBD1. J was trimmed by 5 bases and V by 4 bases; bases with no gene match: 6. The CDR3 covers 14 residues. In germline, CDR1 is LGHDT, CDR2 YNNKEL (reference sequence).

This clonotype has more than one count but fewer than ten. The rearrangement links TRBV6-1 to TRBJ2-5; D not resolved. Trimming removed 4 bases at V and 7 bases at J, with 10 bases between. The CDR3 length is 12 residues. Germline V gene sequence: CDR1 MNHNS, CDR2 SASEGT. This chain's CDR3 is CASSVESVTQYF. CDR3 sequence (DNA): TGTGCCAGCAGTGTAGAATCAGTGACCCAGTACTTC.

The rearrangement uses TRBV7-9 and TRBJ2-7; perhaps TRBD1 as D (5 bases). Trimming stripped 1 base from V and 3 bases from J, with 10 bases between. The V gene's germline CDR1 is SEHNR and CDR2 FQNEAQ (reference sequence). The CDR3 sequence is 14 residues long. CDR3 DNA sequence: TGTGCCAGCAGCTTAGGTGCCAGGGACTACGAGCAGTACTTC. Protein product: CASSLGARDYEQYF.

Sample share makes this clonotype large (0.1 to 1%). The chain couples TRBV19 to TRBJ1-6; TRBD1 is a possible D gene (6 bases). CDR1 and CDR2 from the germline V gene are LNHDA and SQIVND (reference sequence). Trimming removed 4 bases at V and 7 bases at J, with 17 bases between. The CDR3 runs 16 residues. The CDR3 sequence: CASSTVTGTANSPLHF. The CDR3 bases are TGTGCCAGTAGTACCGTCACAGGGACCGCCAATTCACCCCTCCACTTT.

The table lists this clonotype with many counts. This sequence joins TRBV6-5 and TRBJ2-2; TRBD2 aligns across 9 bases. The CDR3 has 15 amino acids. Germline CDR1 reads MNHEY; CDR2 reads SVGAGI. V shed 6 bases and J 6 bases; nucleotides not matched to a gene: 8. The CDR3: CASRPPSGMAGELFF. CDR3 nucleotide sequence: TGTGCCAGCAGACCCCCTAGCGGGATGGCCGGGGAGCTGTTTTTT.

This clonotype is large. This sequence joins TRBV10-3 and TRBJ1-6, with 9 positions matching TRBD1. Germline CDR1 ENHRY, CDR2 SYGVKD. The V gene end was trimmed by 10 bases and the J gene end by 7 bases; junction bases not matched to a gene: 14. The CDR3 loop spans 16 amino acids. CDR3 loop: CATRAGTGILNSPLHF. CDR3 nucleotide sequence: TGTGCCACCCGGGCCGGGACAGGGATACTGAATTCACCCCTCCACTTT.

This chain connects TRBV12-3 or TRBV12-4 to TRBJ1-1, with 7 nucleotides matching TRBD1. The length of the CDR3 is 15 residues. J was trimmed by 4 bases and V by 0 bases; bases with no gene match: 5. The DNA of the CDR3 is TGTGCCAGCAGTTTAGCGACAGGGTTTAGCACTGAAGCTTTCTTT. This sequence encodes CASSLATGFSTEAFF.

This clonotype is medium-sized in the sample. The genes are TRBV20-1 and TRBJ2-1; perhaps D is TRBD1 or TRBD2 (5 bases each). In germline, CDR1 is DFQATT, CDR2 SNEGSKA (reference sequence). The CDR3 contains 14 residues. CDR3 in DNA: TGCAAGGTGCAGGGTGGGAGCTCCTACAATGAGCAGTTCTTC. Its protein is CKVQGGSSYNEQFF.

This clonotype is deemed medium-sized (0.01 to 0.1%). V gene TRBV20-1 combines with J gene TRBJ2-1, with 9 positions matching TRBD2. V shed 3 bases and J 4 bases; nucleotides not matched to a gene: 16. Germline loops: CDR1 DFQATT, CDR2 SNEGSKA (reference sequence). This CDR3 spans 18 amino acids. The CDR3 DNA is TGCAGTGCTAGGCTGTTGCGGGAGGGCCATTTTGTATACAATGAGCAGTTCTTC. This translates into CSARLLREGHFVYNEQFF.